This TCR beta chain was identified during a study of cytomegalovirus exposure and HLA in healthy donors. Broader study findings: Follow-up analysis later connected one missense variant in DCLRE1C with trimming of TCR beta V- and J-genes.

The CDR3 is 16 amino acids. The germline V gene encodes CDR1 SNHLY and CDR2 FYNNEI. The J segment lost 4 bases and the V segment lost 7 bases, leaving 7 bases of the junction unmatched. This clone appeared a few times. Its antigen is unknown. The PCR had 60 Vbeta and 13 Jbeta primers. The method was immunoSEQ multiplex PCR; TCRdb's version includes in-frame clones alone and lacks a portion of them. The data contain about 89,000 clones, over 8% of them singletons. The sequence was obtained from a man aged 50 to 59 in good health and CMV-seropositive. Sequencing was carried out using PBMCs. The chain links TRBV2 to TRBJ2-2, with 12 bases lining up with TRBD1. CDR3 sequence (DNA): TGTGCCAGCACCTGGGACAGGGGGCATGGCACCGGGGAGCTGTTTTTT. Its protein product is CASTWDRGHGTGELFF.